This paragraph covers one TCR beta chain sequence. The sample is drawn from a study of blood T cell repertoires in COVID-19. Study in general: Samples came from the United States, Italy and Spain, spanning acute and convalescent COVID-19. The cDNA or gDNA used as material had been derived from T cells, B-cell-depleted T cells, or PBMCs.

This CDR3 has 15 residues. The junction had 8 bases not matched to a gene; V was cut back by 5 bases and J by 5 bases. The germline V gene encodes CDR1 WSHSY and CDR2 SAAADI. Per the study methods: Amplifying reference gene primers gave estimates of nucleated cell counts. Measured with immunoSEQ multiplex PCR; TCRdb has only the in-frame clones, and not every one. V, J and clone size are those of that table, while D and trimming were read from the DNA. The table includes 60,000 to 70,000 clones, about 91% detected once. The receptor was derived from a human donor with active COVID-19. The donor label of this sample is uncertain. Sequencing was carried out using peripheral blood. The rearrangement uses TRBV10-2 and TRBJ2-1; 8 bases agree with TRBD2. CDR3 amino acids: CASSISGIEDNEQFF. In DNA form, the CDR3 reads TGCGCCAGCAGTATTAGCGGGATAGAGGACAATGAGCAGTTCTTC.